The sequence of this T cell receptor (beta chain) was determined in a study of Ad26.COV2.S vaccination and SARS-CoV-2 variants. Turning to the study itself: Intramuscular Ad26.COV2.S at 5x10^10 or 1x10^11 viral particles.

Treatment here: around 19 received Ad26.COV2.S at low or high dose, single or two shots; roughly five received placebo; per-sample allocation not given. Sample collection was performed on day 63 after the first vaccine or placebo injection. TCRdb's copy holds only in-frame clones and misses some; the assay was immunoSEQ multiplex PCR. The top ten hold around 3.7% of the sample, which has hundreds of thousands of clones, around 87% seen once. The source material was peripheral blood, sampled in a trial of Ad26.COV2.S vaccine versus placebo. This clonotype originated in a person between 18 and 60 years old who received the Ad26.COV2.S COVID-19 vaccine or a placebo.

Written as DNA, the CDR3 is TGTGCCAGCAGTCTGAAACCGATCTCCTACAATGAGCAGTTCTTC. Its protein is CASSLKPISYNEQFF. V usage is TRBV6-5 and J usage is TRBJ2-1; D not resolved. The V gene lost 5 bases and the J gene lost 0 bases, with 11 bases spanning the gap. This CDR3 is 15 amino acids long. Germline V gives CDR1 MNHEY, CDR2 SVGAGI.